Presented here are 27 T cell receptor beta chains from one specimen sequenced in a study of blood T cell repertoires in COVID-19. Some clones are missing from TCRdb's copy, which holds only in-frame ones; the method was immunoSEQ multiplex PCR. The repertoire consists of 150,000 to 200,000 clones, with roughly 91% occurring once and the leading ten covering around 4.6%. Sequencing was carried out using peripheral blood. The receptors come from a woman aged 45-60 years with acute or convalescent COVID-19.

The chain links TRBV4-1 to TRBJ2-7, with D possibly being TRBD2 (6 bases). Germline V lookup: CDR1 MGHRA, CDR2 YSYEKL. Trimming removed 1 base from V and 0 bases from J, with 16 bases in between. This CDR3 comprises 17 residues. CDR3 nucleotide sequence: TGCGCCAGCAGCCAAGTGGGAAGTGGGAGGAGCTCCTACGAGCAGTACTTC. Its translation: CASSQVGSGRSSYEQYF.

V usage is TRBV9 and J usage is TRBJ1-2; D gene ambiguous. Germline V gene lookup returns CDR1 SGDLS and CDR2 YYNGEE. CDR3 size: 15 residues. Trimming pared 0 bases from V and 0 bases from J, leaving 9 bases between. The CDR3 reads CASSVEQVPNYGYTF. For the CDR3, the DNA is TGTGCCAGCAGCGTAGAGCAGGTTCCTAACTATGGCTACACCTTC.

This clone has only one observation. The gene calls are TRBV16 and TRBJ1-5, with 10 bases that match TRBD1. Germline-derived CDR1 and CDR2 are KGHSY and FQNENV. The CDR3 runs to 16 residues. The J segment lost 1 base and the V segment lost 2 bases, leaving 2 bases of the junction unmatched. This chain's CDR3 is CASSQPGQGSNQPQHF. The CDR3 DNA reads TGTGCCAGCAGCCAACCGGGACAGGGGAGCAATCAGCCCCAGCATTTT.

V usage is TRBV28 and J usage is TRBJ1-1, with D possibly matching TRBD1 (5 bases). V lost 3 bases to trimming and J lost 4 bases, with 9 bases between them. The CDR3 is 13 amino acids. Germline values: CDR1 MDHEN, CDR2 SYDVKM. This CDR3 is CASSFWQGTEAFF. The CDR3 DNA follows: TGTGCCAGCAGTTTCTGGCAGGGCACTGAAGCTTTCTTT.

This clone showed up just a few times. V is TRBV27 and J is TRBJ1-1, with 10 bases lining up with TRBD1. The ends lost 6 bases at V and 11 bases at J; junction bases unmatched: 3. Per germline, CDR1 MNHEY and CDR2 SMNVEV (reference sequence). The CDR3 totals 11 residues. Written as DNA, the CDR3 is TGTGCCAGCAGAGGGACAGGGGATGCTTTCTTT. The encoded protein is CASRGTGDAFF.

This clone is a singleton in its sample. The chain couples TRBV7-2 to TRBJ2-7, with 14 positions matching TRBD2. V trimming: 2 bases; J trimming: 6 bases; junction bases outside the gene matches: 6. Germline V gene sequence: CDR1 SGHTA, CDR2 FQGNSA. This CDR3 is 16 amino acids long. The CDR3 spells CASSLQGLAGVSEQYF. As DNA, the CDR3 is TGTGCCAGCAGCTTACAGGGACTAGCGGGGGTCTCCGAGCAGTACTTC. The full variable domain, rest sourced from reference TRBV7-2 and TRBJ2-7, is GAGVSQSPSNKVTEKGKDVELRCDPISGHTALYWYRQSLGQGLEFLIYFQGNSAPDKSGLPSDRFSAERTGGSVSTLTIQRTQQEDSAVYLCASSLQGLAGVSEQYFGPGTRLTVT.

The chain recombines TRBV7-2 with TRBJ2-7; 7 bases fit TRBD1. The CDR3 is made up of 15 amino acids. V dropped 6 bases and J dropped 2; count of bases not matched to a gene: 10. The germline V gene has CDR1 SGHTA and CDR2 FQGNSA. The CDR3 bases are TGTGCCAGCAGGGAAAACAGGGGCGACACCTACGAGCAGTACTTC. Translated: CASRENRGDTYEQYF.

The chain carries TRBV27 and TRBJ1-1; TRBD1 agrees at 9 bases. This CDR3 spans 16 amino acids. The germline V gene has CDR1 MNHEY and CDR2 SMNVEV (reference sequence). V lost 5 bases and J lost 1; bases outside the gene matches: 8. The CDR3 nucleotides are TGTGCCAGCAGTGGGTCAACAGGGGGCCCGAACACTGAAGCTTTCTTT. It specifies CASSGSTGGPNTEAFF.

The sample holds a few counts of this clone. The chain recombines TRBV29-1 with TRBJ2-1; D uncertain. Per germline, CDR1 SQVTM and CDR2 ANQGSEA. CDR3 length: 14 amino acids. V lost 0 bases and J lost 8, with 14 bases in between. CDR3 sequence: CSVEDTRQSYEQFF. The DNA for the CDR3 is TGCAGCGTTGAAGATACGAGACAAAGCTATGAGCAGTTCTTC.

The chain joins TRBV7-8 to TRBJ1-1; D is unclear. The germline V gene encodes CDR1 SGHVS and CDR2 FQNEAQ. The V gene lost 1 base and the J gene lost 8 bases, with 11 bases spanning the gap. This CDR3 has 13 residues. The CDR3 reads CASSLETVREAFF. Here the CDR3 DNA reads TGTGCCAGCAGCTTAGAAACAGTTCGAGAAGCTTTCTTT.

This chain connects TRBV15 to TRBJ1-2; TRBD1 matches 8 bases. This CDR3 spans 15 amino acids. V was clipped by 4 bases and J by 7 bases; unmatched bases: 11. Per the germline V gene, CDR1 is LNHNV and CDR2 is YYDKDF (reference sequence). The CDR3 loop reads CATSTDTGGVSGYTF. The CDR3 nucleotides read TGTGCCACCAGCACTGATACAGGGGGTGTTAGTGGCTACACCTTC. Looking up the rest from reference TRBV15 and TRBJ1-2 gives the full variable domain: DAMVIQNPRYQVTQFGKPVTLSCSQTLNHNVMYWYQQKSSQAPKLLFHYYDKDFNNEADTPDNFQSRRPNTSFCFLDIRSPGLGDTAMYLCATSTDTGGVSGYTFGSGTRLTVV.

The chain carries TRBV19 and TRBJ1-6; D unresolved. Trimming removed 0 bases from V and 10 bases from J, with 7 bases in between. Germline values: CDR1 LNHDA, CDR2 SQIVND (reference sequence). CDR3 length: 13 amino acids. CDR3 sequence (DNA): TGTGCCAGTAGTATAGATCCGGGGTCACCCCTCCACTTT. As protein: CASSIDPGSPLHF.

The chain is built from TRBV5-4 and TRBJ2-3; D perhaps matches TRBD2 (6 bases). Germline-derived CDR1 and CDR2 are SGHNT and YYREEE (reference sequence). Trimming took off 6 bases at V and 0 bases at J, with 14 bases between the two ends. This CDR3 contains 15 residues. The CDR3 spells CASKTGESSTDTQYF. The CDR3 nucleotides are TGTGCCAGCAAAACGGGAGAAAGTAGCACAGATACGCAGTATTTT.

The chain combines TRBV27 with TRBJ2-1; D is unresolved. Trimming took 4 bases from V and 0 from J, leaving 16 bases between them. The length of the CDR3 is 17 residues. Germline CDR1 MNHEY, CDR2 SMNVEV (reference sequence). The CDR3 protein is CASSYTQFRSSYNEQFF. The CDR3 nucleotides read TGTGCCAGCAGTTATACCCAGTTTCGAAGCTCCTACAATGAGCAGTTCTTC.

The rearrangement uses TRBV6-6 and TRBJ2-7, with 7 positions matching TRBD1. Germline V lookup: CDR1 MNHNY, CDR2 SVGAGI (reference sequence). V shed 6 bases, J shed 4 bases, and the junction held 9 bases outside the gene matches. This CDR3 has 14 residues. CDR3 amino acids: CASRTPLGQYEQYF. The CDR3, as DNA: TGTGCCAGCAGGACCCCCTTGGGACAGTACGAGCAGTACTTC.

The rearrangement links TRBV27 to TRBJ1-6; 11 bases line up with TRBD1. V was clipped by 2 bases and J by 6 bases; unmatched bases: 0. Germline assignment: CDR1 MNHEY and CDR2 SMNVEV (reference sequence). The CDR3 is 15 amino acids. The CDR3 here is CASSLGTGGNSPLHF. The CDR3 bases are TGTGCCAGCAGTTTAGGGACAGGGGGTAATTCACCCCTCCACTTT.

This sequence joins TRBV6-5 and TRBJ1-4; no clear D. The CDR3 covers 15 residues. V lost 8 bases, J lost 8 bases, and 21 bases lay in between. Germline CDR1 is MNHEY and CDR2 is SVGAGI. CDR3: CASSSRGSIREKLFF. The CDR3 DNA sequence: TGTGCCAGCTCTTCCCGGGGTTCAATCCGGGAAAAACTGTTTTTT.

The chain carries TRBV18 and TRBJ1-2; D is undetermined. CDR1 is KGHSH, CDR2 LQKENI, per germline. The CDR3 is 14 amino acids. V was clipped by 3 bases and J by 8 bases, with 16 bases between them. The CDR3 sequence: CASSPALREGGYTF. The DNA for the CDR3 is TGTGCCAGCTCACCTGCTCTTCGGGAGGGAGGCTACACCTTC.

The rearrangement links TRBV12-3 or TRBV12-4 to TRBJ1-6, with no clear D. Trimming removed 5 bases at V and 2 bases at J, with 4 bases between. CDR3 size: 13 residues. The CDR3 sequence is CASSPPYNSPLHF. For the CDR3, the DNA is TGTGCCAGCAGTCCTCCCTATAATTCACCCCTCCACTTT.

This clone occurred once. This sequence joins TRBV19 and TRBJ1-1, with D unresolved. The V end was cut by 6 bases, the J end by 3 bases, with 20 bases between. The CDR3 loop spans 16 amino acids. The germline V gene has CDR1 LNHDA and CDR2 SQIVND (reference sequence). CDR3 nucleotide sequence: TGTGCCAGTAGGGCTACAACGTCACAGACCTACACTGAAGCTTTCTTT. Its translation: CASRATTSQTYTEAFF.

The chain is built from TRBV5-1 and TRBJ1-4, with 8 bases aligning to TRBD1. The V segment lost 4 bases and the J segment 5 bases; nucleotides outside the gene matches: 4. The CDR3 runs 14 residues. Germline assignment: CDR1 SGHRS and CDR2 YFSETQ. The CDR3 protein is CASSPGGANEKLFF. The DNA of the CDR3 is TGCGCCAGCAGCCCAGGGGGCGCAAATGAAAAACTGTTTTTT.

The J gene is TRBJ2-7, the V gene TRBV7-8; 7 nucleotides match TRBD2. The junction had 9 bases not matched to a gene; V was cut back by 7 bases and J by 3 bases. The CDR3 consists of 14 residues. Germline values: CDR1 SGHVS, CDR2 FQNEAQ. The CDR3 DNA sequence: TGTGCCAGCACGCAAAGAGGCGGGAGCTACGAGCAGTACTTC. Translation gives CASTQRGGSYEQYF.

The chain combines TRBV7-8 with TRBJ2-1; 11 nucleotides align to TRBD1. V lost 3 bases to trimming and J lost 6 bases; unmatched junction nucleotides: 4. Germline CDR1 reads SGHVS; CDR2 reads FQNEAQ. The CDR3 is made up of 15 amino acids. The CDR3 is CASSFGQGAINEQFF. In DNA form, the CDR3 reads TGTGCCAGCAGCTTCGGACAGGGGGCGATCAATGAGCAGTTCTTC.

The chain has TRBV30 and TRBJ2-6; 7 nucleotides line up with TRBD2. CDR3 size: 15 residues. The junction had 0 bases not matched to a gene; V was cut back by 0 bases and J by 1 base. Germline V gene data show CDR1 as GTSNPN and CDR2 as SVGIG (reference sequence). The CDR3 DNA reads TGTGCCTGGAGTGTCGGGAGGTCTGGGGCCAACGTCCTGACTTTC. This translates into CAWSVGRSGANVLTF.

The chain uses TRBV6-5 and TRBJ2-7; TRBD1 matches 10 bases. After removal of 2 bases from V and 6 bases from J, the junction contained 7 bases not matched to a gene. Germline V CDR1 and CDR2: MNHEY, SVGAGI. The CDR3 spans 15 residues. The CDR3: CASSYEGQGFSEQYF. The CDR3 bases are TGTGCCAGCAGTTACGAGGGACAGGGGTTTTCCGAGCAGTACTTC.

The chain has TRBV5-1 and TRBJ2-7; maybe TRBD1 (6 bases). V lost 1 base to trimming and J lost 0 bases, with 11 bases between them. Germline CDR1 SGHRS, CDR2 YFSETQ. The CDR3 extends over 15 amino acids. CDR3 DNA: TGCGCCAGCAGCTTGACAGGGACGAGCTCCTACGAGCAGTACTTC. It translates to CASSLTGTSSYEQYF.

The chain is built from TRBV19 and TRBJ2-7, with 7 bases that match TRBD1. The V segment lost 4 bases and the J segment 2 bases; nucleotides outside the gene matches: 5. This CDR3 has 14 amino acids. Germline CDR1 and CDR2: LNHDA and SQIVND (reference sequence). The CDR3, as DNA: TGTGCCAGTAGTACCGCCGGACAGGCCTACGAGCAGTACTTC. It yields the protein CASSTAGQAYEQYF.